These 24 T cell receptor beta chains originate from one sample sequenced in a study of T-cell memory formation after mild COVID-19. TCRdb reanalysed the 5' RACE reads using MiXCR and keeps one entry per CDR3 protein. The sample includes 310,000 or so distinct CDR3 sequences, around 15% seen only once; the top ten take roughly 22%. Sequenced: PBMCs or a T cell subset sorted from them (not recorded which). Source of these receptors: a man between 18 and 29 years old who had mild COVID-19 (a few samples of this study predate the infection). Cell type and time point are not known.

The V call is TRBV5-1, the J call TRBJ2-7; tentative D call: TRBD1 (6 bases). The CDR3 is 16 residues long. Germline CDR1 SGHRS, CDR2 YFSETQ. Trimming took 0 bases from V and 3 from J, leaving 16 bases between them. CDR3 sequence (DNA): TGCGCCAGCAGCTTGGGACAGGCCGGGTGGGACTACGAGCAGTACTTC. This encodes CASSLGQAGWDYEQYF. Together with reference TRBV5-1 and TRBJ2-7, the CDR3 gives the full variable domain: KAGVTQTPRYLIKTRGQQVTLSCSPISGHRSVSWYQQTPGQGLQFLFEYFSETQRNKGNFPGRFSGRQFSNSRSEMNVSTLELGDSALYLCASSLGQAGWDYEQYFGPGTRLTVT.

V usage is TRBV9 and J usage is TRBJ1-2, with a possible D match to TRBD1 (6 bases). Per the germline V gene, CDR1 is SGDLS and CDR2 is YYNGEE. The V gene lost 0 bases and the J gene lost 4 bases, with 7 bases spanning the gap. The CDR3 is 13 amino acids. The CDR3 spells CASSVEGGYGYTF. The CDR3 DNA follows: TGTGCCAGCAGCGTAGAGGGGGGCTATGGCTACACCTTC.

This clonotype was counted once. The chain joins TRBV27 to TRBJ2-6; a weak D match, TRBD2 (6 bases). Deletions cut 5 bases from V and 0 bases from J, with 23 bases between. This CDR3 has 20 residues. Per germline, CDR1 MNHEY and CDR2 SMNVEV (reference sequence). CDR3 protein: CASSPSNGWGGLSGANVLTF. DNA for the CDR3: TGTGCCAGCAGTCCATCTAACGGGTGGGGAGGCCTCTCTGGGGCCAACGTCCTGACTTTC.

This CDR3 is CASRYGTSGSPLHF. The CDR3 DNA sequence: TGTGCCAGCAGATACGGGACCAGTGGTTCACCCCTCCACTTT. This chain links TRBV2 with TRBJ1-6; possibly TRBD1 for D (5 bases). The CDR3 loop spans 14 amino acids. Germline V gives CDR1 SNHLY, CDR2 FYNNEI. V was clipped by 6 bases and J by 9 bases, with 15 bases between them.

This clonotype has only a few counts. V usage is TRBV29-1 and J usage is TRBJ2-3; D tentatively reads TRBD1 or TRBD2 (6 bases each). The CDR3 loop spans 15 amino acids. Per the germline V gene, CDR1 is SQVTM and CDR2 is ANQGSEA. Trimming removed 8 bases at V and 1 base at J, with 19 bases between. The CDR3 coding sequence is TGCAGCACCCACGGGGGCACCTCTGGCACAGATACGCAGTATTTT. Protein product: CSTHGGTSGTDTQYF.

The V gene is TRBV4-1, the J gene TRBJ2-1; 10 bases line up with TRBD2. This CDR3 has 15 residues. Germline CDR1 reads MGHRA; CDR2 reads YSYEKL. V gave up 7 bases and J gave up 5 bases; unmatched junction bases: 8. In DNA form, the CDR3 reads TGCGCCAGCAACTCGATAGCGGGGGGCAACAATGAGCAGTTCTTC. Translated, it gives CASNSIAGGNNEQFF.

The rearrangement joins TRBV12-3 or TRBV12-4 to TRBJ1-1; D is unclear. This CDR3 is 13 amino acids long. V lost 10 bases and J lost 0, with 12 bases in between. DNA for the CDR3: TGTGCCAATCAAAGGGAAATGAACACTGAAGCTTTCTTT. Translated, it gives CANQREMNTEAFF.

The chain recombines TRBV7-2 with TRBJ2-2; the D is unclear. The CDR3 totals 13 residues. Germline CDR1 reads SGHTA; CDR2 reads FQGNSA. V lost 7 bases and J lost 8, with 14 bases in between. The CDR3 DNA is TGTGCCAGCACCACGGGTCTGGGAGGGGAGCTGTTTTTT. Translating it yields CASTTGLGGELFF. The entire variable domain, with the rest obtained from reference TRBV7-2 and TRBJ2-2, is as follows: GAGVSQSPSNKVTEKGKDVELRCDPISGHTALYWYRQSLGQGLEFLIYFQGNSAPDKSGLPSDRFSAERTGGSVSTLTIQRTQQEDSAVYLCASTTGLGGELFFGEGSRLTVL.

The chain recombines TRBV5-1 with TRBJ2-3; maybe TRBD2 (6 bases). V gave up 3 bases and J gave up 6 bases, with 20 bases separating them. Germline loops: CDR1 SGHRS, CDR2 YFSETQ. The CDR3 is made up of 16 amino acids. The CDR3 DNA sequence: TGCGCCAGCAGCTCCTGGATGGAGGGCGGGGAGGATACGCAGTATTTT. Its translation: CASSSWMEGGEDTQYF.

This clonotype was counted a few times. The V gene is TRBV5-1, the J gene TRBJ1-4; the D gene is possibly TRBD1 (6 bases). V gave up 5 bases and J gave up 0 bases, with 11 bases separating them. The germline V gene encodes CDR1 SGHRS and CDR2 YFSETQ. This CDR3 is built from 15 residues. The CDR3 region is CASRPGTTTNEKLFF. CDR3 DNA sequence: TGCGCCAGCAGACCCGGGACAACAACTAATGAAAAACTGTTTTTT.

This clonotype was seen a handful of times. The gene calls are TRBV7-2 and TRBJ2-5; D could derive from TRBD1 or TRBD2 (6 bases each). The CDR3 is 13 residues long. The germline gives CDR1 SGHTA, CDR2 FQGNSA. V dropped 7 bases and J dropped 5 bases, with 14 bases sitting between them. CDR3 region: CASTLGGRETQYF. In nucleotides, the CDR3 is TGTGCCAGCACCCTCGGGGGCAGGGAGACCCAGTACTTC.

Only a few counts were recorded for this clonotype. The CDR3 here is CSALTFIRTEAFF. The CDR3 DNA follows: TGCAGTGCTTTGACCTTCATAAGAACTGAAGCTTTCTTT. The chain uses TRBV20-1 and TRBJ1-1; no clear D gene. V gave up 5 bases and J gave up 5 bases, with 15 bases separating them. The length of the CDR3 is 13 residues. Germline CDR1 is DFQATT and CDR2 is SNEGSKA (reference sequence).

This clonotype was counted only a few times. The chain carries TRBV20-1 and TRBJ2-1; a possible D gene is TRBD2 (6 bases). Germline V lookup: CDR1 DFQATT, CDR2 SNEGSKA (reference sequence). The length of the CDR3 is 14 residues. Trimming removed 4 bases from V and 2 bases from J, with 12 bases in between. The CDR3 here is CSAKLWGAYNEQFF. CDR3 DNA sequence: TGCAGTGCTAAACTCTGGGGGGCCTACAATGAGCAGTTCTTC.

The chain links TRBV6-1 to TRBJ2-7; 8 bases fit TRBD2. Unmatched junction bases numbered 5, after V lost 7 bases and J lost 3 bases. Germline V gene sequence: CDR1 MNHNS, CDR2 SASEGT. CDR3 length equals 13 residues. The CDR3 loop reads CASIRAGGYEQYF. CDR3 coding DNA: TGTGCCAGCATTCGGGCGGGGGGCTACGAGCAGTACTTC.

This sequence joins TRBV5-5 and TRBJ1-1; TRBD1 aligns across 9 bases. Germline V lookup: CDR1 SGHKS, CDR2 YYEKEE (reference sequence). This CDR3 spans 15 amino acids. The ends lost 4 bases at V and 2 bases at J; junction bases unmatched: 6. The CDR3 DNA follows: TGTGCCAGCAGCCCGGGACAGGGTCACAACACTGAAGCTTTCTTT. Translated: CASSPGQGHNTEAFF.

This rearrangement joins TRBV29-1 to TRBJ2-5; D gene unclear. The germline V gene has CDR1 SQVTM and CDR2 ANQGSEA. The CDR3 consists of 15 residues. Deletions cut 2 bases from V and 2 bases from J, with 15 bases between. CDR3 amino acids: CSVEISADDQETQYF. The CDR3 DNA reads TGCAGCGTTGAAATATCGGCAGACGATCAAGAGACCCAGTACTTC. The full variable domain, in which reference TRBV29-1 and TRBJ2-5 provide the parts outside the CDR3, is SAVISQKPSRDICQRGTSLTIQCQVDSQVTMMFWYRQQPGQSLTLIATANQGSEATYESGFVIDKFPISRPNLTFSTLTVSNMSPEDSSIYLCSVEISADDQETQYFGPGTRLLVL.

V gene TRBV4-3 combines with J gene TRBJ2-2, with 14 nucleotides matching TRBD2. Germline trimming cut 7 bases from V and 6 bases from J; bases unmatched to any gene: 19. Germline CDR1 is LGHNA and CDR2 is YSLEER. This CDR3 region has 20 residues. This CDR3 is CASKKGATSGGASGPGELFF. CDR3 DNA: TGCGCCAGCAAAAAGGGGGCGACTAGCGGGGGGGCATCTGGCCCCGGGGAGCTGTTTTTT.

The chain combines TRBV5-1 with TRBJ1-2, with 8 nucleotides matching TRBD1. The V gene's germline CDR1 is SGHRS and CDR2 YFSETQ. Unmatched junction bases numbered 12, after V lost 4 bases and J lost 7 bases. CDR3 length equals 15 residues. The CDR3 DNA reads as TGCGCCAGCAGCCACAACGGACAGGGAGCAGGTGGCTACACCTTC. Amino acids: CASSHNGQGAGGYTF.

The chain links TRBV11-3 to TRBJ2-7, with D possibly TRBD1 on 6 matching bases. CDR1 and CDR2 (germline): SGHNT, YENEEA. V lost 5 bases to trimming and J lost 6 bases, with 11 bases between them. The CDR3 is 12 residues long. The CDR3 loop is CASSNRDTEQYF. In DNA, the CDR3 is TGTGCCAGCAGCAACCGGGACACCGAGCAGTACTTC.

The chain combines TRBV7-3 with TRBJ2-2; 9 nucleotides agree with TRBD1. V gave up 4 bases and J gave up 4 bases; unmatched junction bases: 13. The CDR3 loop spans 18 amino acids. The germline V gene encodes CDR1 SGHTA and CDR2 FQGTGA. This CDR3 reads CASSSAGQGATGTGELFF. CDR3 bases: TGTGCCAGCAGCTCCGCGGGACAGGGAGCCACGGGCACCGGGGAGCTGTTTTTT.

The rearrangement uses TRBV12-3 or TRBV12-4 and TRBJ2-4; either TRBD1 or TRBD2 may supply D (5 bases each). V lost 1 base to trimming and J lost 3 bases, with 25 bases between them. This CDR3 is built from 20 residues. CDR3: CASSLVGYTGPPAGKNIQYF. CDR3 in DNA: TGTGCCAGCAGTTTAGTGGGATACACGGGGCCACCCGCGGGCAAAAACATTCAGTACTTC.

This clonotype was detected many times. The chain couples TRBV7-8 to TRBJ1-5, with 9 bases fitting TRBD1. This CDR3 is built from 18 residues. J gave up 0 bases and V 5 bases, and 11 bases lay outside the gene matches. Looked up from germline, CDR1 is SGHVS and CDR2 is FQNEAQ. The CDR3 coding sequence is TGTGCCAGCAGCCCCGACAGGGGGACCAGATATAGCAATCAGCCCCAGCATTTT. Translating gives CASSPDRGTRYSNQPQHF.

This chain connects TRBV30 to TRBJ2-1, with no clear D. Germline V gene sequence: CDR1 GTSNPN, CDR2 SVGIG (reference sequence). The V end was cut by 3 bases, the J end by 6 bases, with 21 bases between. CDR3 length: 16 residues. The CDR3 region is CAWSKGNVGPLNEQFF. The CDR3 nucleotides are TGTGCCTGGAGCAAAGGGAACGTGGGCCCCCTCAATGAGCAGTTCTTC. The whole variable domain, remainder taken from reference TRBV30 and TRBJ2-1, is SQTIHQWPATLVQPVGSPLSLECTVEGTSNPNLYWYRQAAGRGLQLLFYSVGIGQISSEVPQNLSASRPQDRQFILSSKKLLLSDSGFYLCAWSKGNVGPLNEQFFGPGTRLTVL.

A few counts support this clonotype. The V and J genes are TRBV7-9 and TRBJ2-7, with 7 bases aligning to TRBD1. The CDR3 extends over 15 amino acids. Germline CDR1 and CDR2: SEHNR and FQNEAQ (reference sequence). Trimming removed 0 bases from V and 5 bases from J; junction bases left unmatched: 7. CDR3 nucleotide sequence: TGTGCCAGCAGCTTAGCGACTACAGGGGCTGACGAGCAGTACTTC. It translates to CASSLATTGADEQYF.